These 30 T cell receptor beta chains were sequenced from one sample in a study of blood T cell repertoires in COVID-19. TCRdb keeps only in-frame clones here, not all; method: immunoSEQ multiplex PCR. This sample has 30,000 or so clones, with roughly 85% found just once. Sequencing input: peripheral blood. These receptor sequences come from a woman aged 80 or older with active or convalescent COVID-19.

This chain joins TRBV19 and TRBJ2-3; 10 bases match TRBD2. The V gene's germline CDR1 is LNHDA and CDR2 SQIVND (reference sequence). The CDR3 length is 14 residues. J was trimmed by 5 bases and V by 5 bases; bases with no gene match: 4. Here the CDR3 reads CASSLLAGRDTQYF. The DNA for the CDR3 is TGTGCCAGTAGTTTACTAGCGGGACGAGATACGCAGTATTTT.

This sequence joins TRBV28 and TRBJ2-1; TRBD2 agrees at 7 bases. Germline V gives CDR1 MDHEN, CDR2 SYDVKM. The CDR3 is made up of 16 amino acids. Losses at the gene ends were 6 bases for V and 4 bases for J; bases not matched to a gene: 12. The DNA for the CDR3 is TGTGCCAGCAGAGCGGGCGGGGGTGTGCCTTACAATGAGCAGTTCTTC. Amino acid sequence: CASRAGGGVPYNEQFF.

This CDR3 is CATSRDVIAGVPDTQYF. CDR3 nucleotide sequence: TGTGCCACCAGCAGAGATGTGATAGCGGGAGTCCCAGATACGCAGTATTTT. The chain is built from TRBV15 and TRBJ2-3, with 9 bases lining up with TRBD2. This CDR3 is 17 amino acids long. With 0 bases clipped from V and 4 bases from J, the junction kept 8 bases outside the gene matches. Germline CDR1 is LNHNV and CDR2 is YYDKDF (reference sequence).

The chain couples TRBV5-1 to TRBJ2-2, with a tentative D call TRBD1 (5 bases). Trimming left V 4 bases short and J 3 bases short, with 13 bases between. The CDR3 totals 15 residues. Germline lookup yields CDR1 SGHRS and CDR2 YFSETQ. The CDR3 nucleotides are TGCGCCAGCAGCCCCGTCGACAGCTACACCGGGGAGCTGTTTTTT. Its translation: CASSPVDSYTGELFF.

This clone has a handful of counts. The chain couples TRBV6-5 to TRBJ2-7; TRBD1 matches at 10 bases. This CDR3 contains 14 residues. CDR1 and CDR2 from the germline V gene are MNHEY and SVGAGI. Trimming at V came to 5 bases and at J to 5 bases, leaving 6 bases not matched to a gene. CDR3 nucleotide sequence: TGTGCCAGCAGTCGGGACAGGGGAGGGGACGAGCAGTACTTC. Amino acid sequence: CASSRDRGGDEQYF.

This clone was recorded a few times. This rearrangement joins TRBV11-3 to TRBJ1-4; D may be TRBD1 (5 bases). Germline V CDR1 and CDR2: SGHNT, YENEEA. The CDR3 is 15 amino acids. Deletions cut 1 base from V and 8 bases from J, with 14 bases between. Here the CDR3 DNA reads TGTGCCAGCAGCTTAGGGGGAGGGGCTGGCGAAAAACTGTTTTTT. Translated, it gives CASSLGGGAGEKLFF. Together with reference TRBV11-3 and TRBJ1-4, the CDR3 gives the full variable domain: EAGVVQSPRYKIIEKKQPVAFWCNPISGHNTLYWYLQNLGQGPELLIRYENEEAVDDSQLPKDRFSAERLKGVDSTLKIQPAELGDSAVYLCASSLGGGAGEKLFFGSGTQLSVL.

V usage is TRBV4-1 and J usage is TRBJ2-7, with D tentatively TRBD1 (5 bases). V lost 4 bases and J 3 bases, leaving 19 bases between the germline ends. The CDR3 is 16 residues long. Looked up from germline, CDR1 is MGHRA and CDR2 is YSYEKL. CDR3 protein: CASSLRLGALIYEQYF. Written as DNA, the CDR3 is TGCGCCAGCAGCCTGCGATTAGGGGCCTTAATCTACGAGCAGTACTTC.

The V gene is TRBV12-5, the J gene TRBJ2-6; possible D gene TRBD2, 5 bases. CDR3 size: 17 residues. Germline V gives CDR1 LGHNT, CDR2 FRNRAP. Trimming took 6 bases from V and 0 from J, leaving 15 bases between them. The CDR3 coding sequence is TGTGCTAGTGGCCCAGGAGGTTCTGGCTCTGGGGCCAACGTCCTGACTTTC. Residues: CASGPGGSGSGANVLTF.

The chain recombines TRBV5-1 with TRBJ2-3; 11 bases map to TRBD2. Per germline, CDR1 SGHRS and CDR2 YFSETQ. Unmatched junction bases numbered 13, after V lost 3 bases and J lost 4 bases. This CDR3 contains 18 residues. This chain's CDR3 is CASSSPGLAVRWADTQYF. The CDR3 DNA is TGCGCCAGCAGCTCGCCGGGACTAGCGGTTCGGTGGGCAGATACGCAGTATTTT.

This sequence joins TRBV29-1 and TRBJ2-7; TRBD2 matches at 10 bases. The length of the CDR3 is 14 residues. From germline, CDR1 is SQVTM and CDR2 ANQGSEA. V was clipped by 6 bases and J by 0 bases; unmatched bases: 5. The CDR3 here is CSVATSGYSYEQYF. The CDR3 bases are TGCAGCGTAGCGACTAGCGGGTACTCCTACGAGCAGTACTTC.

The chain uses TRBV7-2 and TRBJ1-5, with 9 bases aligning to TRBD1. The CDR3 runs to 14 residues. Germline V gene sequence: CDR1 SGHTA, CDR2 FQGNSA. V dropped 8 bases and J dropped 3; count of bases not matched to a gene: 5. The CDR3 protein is CASSGDRDNQPQHF. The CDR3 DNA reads TGTGCCAGCTCCGGGGACAGGGACAATCAGCCCCAGCATTTT.

The CDR3 protein is CASSGGTGGRITQYF. In DNA, the CDR3 is TGTGCCAGTAGTGGCGGGACAGGGGGAAGGATCACGCAGTATTTT. J is TRBJ2-3 and V is TRBV19, with TRBD1 matching over 11 bases. Per the germline V gene, CDR1 is LNHDA and CDR2 is SQIVND (reference sequence). The V gene end was trimmed by 5 bases and the J gene end by 9 bases; junction bases not matched to a gene: 10. This CDR3 comprises 15 residues. Drawing the rest from reference TRBV19 and TRBJ2-3, the complete variable domain is DGGITQSPKYLFRKEGQNVTLSCEQNLNHDAMYWYRQDPGQGLRLIYYSQIVNDFQKGDIAEGYSVSREKKESFPLTVTSAQKNPTAFYLCASSGGTGGRITQYFGPGTRLTVL.

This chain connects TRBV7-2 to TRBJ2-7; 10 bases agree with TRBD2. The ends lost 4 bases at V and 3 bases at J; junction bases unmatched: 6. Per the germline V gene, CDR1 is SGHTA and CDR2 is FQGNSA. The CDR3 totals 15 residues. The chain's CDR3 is CASSSSSGSVYEQYF. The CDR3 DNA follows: TGTGCCAGCAGCTCCTCTAGCGGGAGCGTCTACGAGCAGTACTTC.

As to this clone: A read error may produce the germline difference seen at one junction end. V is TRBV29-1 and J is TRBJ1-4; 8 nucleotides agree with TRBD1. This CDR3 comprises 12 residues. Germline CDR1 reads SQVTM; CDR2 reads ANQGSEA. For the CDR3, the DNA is TGCAGCGTTGGGACAGGGAATGGAAAACTGTTTTTT. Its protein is CSVGTGNGKLFF. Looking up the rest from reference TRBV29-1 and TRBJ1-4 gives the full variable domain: SAVISQKPSRDICQRGTSLTIQCQVDSQVTMMFWYRQQPGQSLTLIATANQGSEATYESGFVIDKFPISRPNLTFSTLTVSNMSPEDSSIYLCSVGTGNGKLFFGSGTQLSVL.

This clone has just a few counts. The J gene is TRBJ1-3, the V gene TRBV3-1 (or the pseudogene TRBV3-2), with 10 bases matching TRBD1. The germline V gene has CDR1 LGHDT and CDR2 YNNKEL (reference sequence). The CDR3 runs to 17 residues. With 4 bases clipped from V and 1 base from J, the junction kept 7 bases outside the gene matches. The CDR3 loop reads CASSPGTGVRSGNTIYF. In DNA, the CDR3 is TGTGCCAGCAGCCCGGGGACAGGGGTCCGGTCTGGAAACACCATATATTTT.

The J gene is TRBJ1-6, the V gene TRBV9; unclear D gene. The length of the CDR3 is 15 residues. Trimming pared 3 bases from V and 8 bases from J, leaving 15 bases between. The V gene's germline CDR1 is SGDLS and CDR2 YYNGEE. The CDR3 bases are TGTGCCAGCAGCGCGGGTCCTACTCCGGATTCACCCCTCCACTTT. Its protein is CASSAGPTPDSPLHF. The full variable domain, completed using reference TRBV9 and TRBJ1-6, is DSGVTQTPKHLITATGQRVTLRCSPRSGDLSVYWYQQSLDQGLQFLIQYYNGEERAKGNILERFSAQQFPDLHSELNLSSLELGDSALYFCASSAGPTPDSPLHFGNGTRLTVT.

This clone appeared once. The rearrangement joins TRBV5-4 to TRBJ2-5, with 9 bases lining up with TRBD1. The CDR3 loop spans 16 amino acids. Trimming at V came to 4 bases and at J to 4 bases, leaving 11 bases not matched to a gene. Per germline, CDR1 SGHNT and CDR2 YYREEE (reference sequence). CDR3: CASSKGQGEMIETQYF. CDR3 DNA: TGTGCCAGCAGCAAGGGACAGGGAGAAATGATAGAGACCCAGTACTTC.

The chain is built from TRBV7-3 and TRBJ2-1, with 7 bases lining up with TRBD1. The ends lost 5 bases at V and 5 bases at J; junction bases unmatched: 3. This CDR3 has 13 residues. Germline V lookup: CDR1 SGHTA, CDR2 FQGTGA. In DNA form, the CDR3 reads TGTGCCAGCAGCCTCGACAGGGACAATGAGCAGTTCTTC. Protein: CASSLDRDNEQFF.

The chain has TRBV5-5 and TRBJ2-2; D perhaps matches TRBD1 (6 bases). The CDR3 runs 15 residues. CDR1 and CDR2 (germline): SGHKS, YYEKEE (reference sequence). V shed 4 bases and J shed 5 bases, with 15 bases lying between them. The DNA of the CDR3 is TGTGCCAGCAGCCTGAAGGGGGTAACGACCGGGGAGCTGTTTTTT. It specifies CASSLKGVTTGELFF.

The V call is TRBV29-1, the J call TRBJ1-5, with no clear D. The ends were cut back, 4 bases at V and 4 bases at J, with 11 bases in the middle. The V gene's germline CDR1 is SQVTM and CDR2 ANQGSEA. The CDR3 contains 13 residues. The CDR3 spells CSVGWTGNQPQHF. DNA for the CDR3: TGCAGCGTTGGCTGGACGGGGAATCAGCCCCAGCATTTT.

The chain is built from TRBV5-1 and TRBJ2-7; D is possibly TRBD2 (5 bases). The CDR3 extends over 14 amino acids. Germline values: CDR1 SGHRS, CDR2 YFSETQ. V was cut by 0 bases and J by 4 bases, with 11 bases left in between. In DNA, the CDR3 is TGCGCCAGCAGCTTGGTTGCGGACTCATACGAGCAGTACTTC. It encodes CASSLVADSYEQYF.

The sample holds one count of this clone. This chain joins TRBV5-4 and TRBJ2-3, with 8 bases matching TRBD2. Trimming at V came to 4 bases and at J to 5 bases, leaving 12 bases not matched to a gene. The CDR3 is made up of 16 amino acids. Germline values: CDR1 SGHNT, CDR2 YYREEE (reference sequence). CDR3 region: CASSPLAGRVGDTQYF. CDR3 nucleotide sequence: TGTGCCAGCAGCCCCTTAGCGGGAAGGGTAGGAGATACGCAGTATTTT.

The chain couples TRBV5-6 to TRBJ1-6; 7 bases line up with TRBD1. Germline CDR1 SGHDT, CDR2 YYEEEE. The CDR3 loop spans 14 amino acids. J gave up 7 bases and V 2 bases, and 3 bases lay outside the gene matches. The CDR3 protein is CASSFWDSNSPLHF. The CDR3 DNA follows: TGTGCCAGCAGCTTTTGGGACAGCAATTCACCCCTCCACTTT.

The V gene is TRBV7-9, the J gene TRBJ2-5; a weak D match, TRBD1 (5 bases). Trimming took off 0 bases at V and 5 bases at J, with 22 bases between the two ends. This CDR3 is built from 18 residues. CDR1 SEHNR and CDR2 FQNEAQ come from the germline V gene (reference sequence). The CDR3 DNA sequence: TGTGCCAGCAGCTTAGCTCTTGGTTTTTCAGGGTCAGGTGAGACCCAGTACTTC. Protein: CASSLALGFSGSGETQYF.

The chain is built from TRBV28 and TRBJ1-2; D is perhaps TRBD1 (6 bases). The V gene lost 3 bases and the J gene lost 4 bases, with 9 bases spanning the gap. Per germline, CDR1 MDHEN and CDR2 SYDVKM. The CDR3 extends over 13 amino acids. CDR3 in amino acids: CASSLDSLYGYTF. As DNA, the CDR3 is TGTGCCAGCAGTTTGGACAGCCTCTATGGCTACACCTTC.

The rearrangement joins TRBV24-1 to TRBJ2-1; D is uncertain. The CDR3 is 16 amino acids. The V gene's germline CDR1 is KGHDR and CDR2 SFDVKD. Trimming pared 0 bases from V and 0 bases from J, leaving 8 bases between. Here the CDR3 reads CATSDLRGGSYNEQFF. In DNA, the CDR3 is TGTGCCACCAGTGATTTGCGCGGTGGCTCCTACAATGAGCAGTTCTTC.

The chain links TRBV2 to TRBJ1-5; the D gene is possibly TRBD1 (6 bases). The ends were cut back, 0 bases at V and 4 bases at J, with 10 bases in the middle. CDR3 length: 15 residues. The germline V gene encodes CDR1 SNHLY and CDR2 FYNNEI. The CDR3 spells CASSEALQGNQPQHF. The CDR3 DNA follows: TGTGCCAGCAGTGAAGCGCTTCAGGGGAATCAGCCCCAGCATTTT.

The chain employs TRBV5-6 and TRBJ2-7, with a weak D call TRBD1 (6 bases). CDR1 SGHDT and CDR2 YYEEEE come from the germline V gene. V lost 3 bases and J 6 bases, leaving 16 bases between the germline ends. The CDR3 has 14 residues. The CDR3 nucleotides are TGTGCCAGCAGCTCCAGGGGCCCAGACGCCGAGCAGTACTTC. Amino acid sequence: CASSSRGPDAEQYF.

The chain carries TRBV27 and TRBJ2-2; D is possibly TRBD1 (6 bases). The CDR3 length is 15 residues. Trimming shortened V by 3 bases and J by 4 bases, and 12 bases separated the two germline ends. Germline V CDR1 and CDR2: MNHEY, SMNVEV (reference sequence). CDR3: CASSLQGRGTGELFF. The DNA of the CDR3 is TGTGCCAGCAGTTTGCAGGGGAGAGGCACCGGGGAGCTGTTTTTT.

The CDR3 sequence: CASSPRGRGNTGELFF. CDR3 sequence (DNA): TGTGCCAGCAGCCCCCGGGGCAGGGGGAACACCGGGGAGCTGTTTTTT. The chain couples TRBV7-3 to TRBJ2-2; TRBD1 is a possible D gene (6 bases). The CDR3 is 16 amino acids. Germline lookup yields CDR1 SGHTA and CDR2 FQGTGA. The germline V and J ends were trimmed by 5 bases and 1 base, with 14 bases remaining between them. The entire variable domain, with the rest obtained from reference TRBV7-3 and TRBJ2-2, is as follows: GAGVSQTPSNKVTEKGKYVELRCDPISGHTALYWYRQSLGQGPEFLIYFQGTGAADDSGLPNDRFFAVRPEGSVSTLKIQRTERGDSAVYLCASSPRGRGNTGELFFGEGSRLTVL.